The 27 T cell receptor beta chains given below trace back to one sample, sequenced in a study of blood T cell repertoires in COVID-19. Assay used: immunoSEQ multiplex PCR; TCRdb lists only in-frame clones, some missing. This table has around 280,000 clones, approximately 86% appearing once. Source material: peripheral blood. The receptor set was obtained from a woman aged 25 to 39 who had recovered from COVID-19.

The V call is TRBV19, the J call TRBJ1-1; D might be TRBD1 (6 bases). The CDR3 extends over 14 amino acids. Germline lookup yields CDR1 LNHDA and CDR2 SQIVND (reference sequence). Trimming took off 4 bases at V and 10 bases at J, with 19 bases between the two ends. CDR3 in DNA: TGTGCCAGTAGTAGCAGGGGCAGGGATAGAGCAGCTTTCTTT. Its translation: CASSSRGRDRAAFF.

This CDR3 reads CASSRDTIYEQYF. In DNA form, the CDR3 reads TGTGCCAGCAGTCGGGACACAATCTACGAGCAGTACTTC. This chain links TRBV6-5 with TRBJ2-7, with a possible D match to TRBD1 (6 bases). This CDR3 comprises 13 residues. Germline V gene lookup returns CDR1 MNHEY and CDR2 SVGAGI. V lost 5 bases, J lost 3 bases, and 11 bases lay in between.

The chain joins TRBV5-1 to TRBJ2-7, with a tentative D call TRBD1 (6 bases). Germline-derived CDR1 and CDR2 are SGHRS and YFSETQ. This CDR3 has 13 amino acids. Trimming cost V 3 bases and J 2 bases, with 9 bases left between them. CDR3 sequence reads: CASSWDTTYEQYF. For the CDR3, the DNA is TGCGCCAGCAGCTGGGACACGACCTACGAGCAGTACTTC.

The chain uses TRBV4-1 and TRBJ2-7; TRBD2 matches 10 bases. Germline assignment: CDR1 MGHRA and CDR2 YSYEKL. The CDR3 is made up of 16 amino acids. Trimming took 0 bases from V and 2 from J; bases not matched to a gene: 4. CDR3 sequence: CASSQETSGAAYEQYF. CDR3 DNA sequence: TGCGCCAGCAGCCAAGAAACTAGCGGGGCCGCCTACGAGCAGTACTTC.

The rearrangement links TRBV27 to TRBJ1-6; 7 positions agree with TRBD1. Germline CDR1 MNHEY, CDR2 SMNVEV (reference sequence). This CDR3 spans 15 amino acids. V trimming: 5 bases; J trimming: 6 bases; junction bases outside the gene matches: 7. The CDR3 region is CASSTVAGGNSPLHF. In DNA, the CDR3 is TGTGCCAGCAGTACCGTCGCAGGGGGTAATTCACCCCTCCACTTT.

The V and J genes are TRBV29-1 and TRBJ1-2; D may be TRBD1 (5 bases). Trimming pared 6 bases from V and 11 bases from J, leaving 16 bases between. The CDR3 loop spans 11 amino acids. Germline CDR1 is SQVTM and CDR2 is ANQGSEA. The CDR3 is CSVVGPVWYTF. CDR3 nucleotides: TGCAGCGTGGTGGGGCCAGTCTGGTACACCTTC.

This chain's CDR3 is CSGDVRASSTDTQYF. The CDR3 region has the DNA TGCAGCGGGGATGTGAGGGCTTCTAGCACAGATACGCAGTATTTT. V usage is TRBV29-1 and J usage is TRBJ2-3; maybe TRBD2 (5 bases). The CDR3 totals 15 residues. The V end lost 7 bases, the J end lost 0 bases, and 17 bases lay between the germline ends. Germline lookup yields CDR1 SQVTM and CDR2 ANQGSEA.

V gene TRBV7-9 combines with J gene TRBJ2-1; TRBD2 agrees at 12 bases. The CDR3 runs to 15 residues. Trimming cost V 5 bases and J 5 bases; bases outside gene matches: 4. Germline CDR1 is SEHNR and CDR2 is FQNEAQ (reference sequence). The CDR3 coding sequence is TGTGCCAGCAGCCCGGGACTAGCGGGTAACAATGAGCAGTTCTTC. Translated: CASSPGLAGNNEQFF.

This clone was observed a handful of times. V usage is TRBV19 and J usage is TRBJ1-1; tentatively, D is TRBD1 (6 bases). This CDR3 comprises 13 residues. The germline gives CDR1 LNHDA, CDR2 SQIVND (reference sequence). V was pared by 3 bases and J by 6 bases, with 11 bases between. This CDR3 is CASSIGQLSEAFF. Written as DNA, the CDR3 is TGTGCCAGTAGTATTGGACAGTTATCTGAAGCTTTCTTT.

In its sample, this clone was seen once. The chain recombines TRBV11-2 with TRBJ2-5, with TRBD2 identical over 10 bases. Germline V CDR1 and CDR2: SGHAT, FQNNGV. The CDR3 extends over 16 amino acids. The trim removed 5 bases at V and 7 bases at J, leaving 13 bases unmatched. CDR3 DNA sequence: TGTGCCAGCAGCCCTCGACCGGGACTAGCGATCGGGACCCAGTACTTC. It codes for CASSPRPGLAIGTQYF. Full variable domain (missing parts from reference TRBV11-2 and TRBJ2-5): EAGVAQSPRYKIIEKRQSVAFWCNPISGHATLYWYQQILGQGPKLLIQFQNNGVVDDSQLPKDRFSAERLKGVDSTLKIQPAKLEDSAVYLCASSPRPGLAIGTQYFGPGTRLLVL.

This CDR3 reads CASNRQGGYEQYF. The CDR3 nucleotides read TGTGCCAGTAACAGACAGGGGGGCTACGAGCAGTACTTC. This chain links TRBV25-1 with TRBJ2-7, with TRBD1 matching 9 bases. This CDR3 is built from 13 residues. The V and J ends lost 9 bases and 3 bases, in that order; junction bases with no gene match: 6. Per germline, CDR1 MGHDK and CDR2 SYGVNS.

The V and J genes are TRBV2 and TRBJ1-2; the D gene is possibly TRBD1 (5 bases). The CDR3 has 14 residues. Germline values: CDR1 SNHLY, CDR2 FYNNEI. V lost 6 bases and J lost 6, with 17 bases in between. CDR3 amino acids: CASRRRGREHGYTF. As DNA, the CDR3 is TGTGCCAGCAGGCGCCGGGGACGGGAGCATGGCTACACCTTC.

The V call is TRBV7-2, the J call TRBJ2-5; a weak D match, TRBD1 (5 bases). V was clipped by 4 bases and J by 0 bases, with 9 bases between them. Per the germline V gene, CDR1 is SGHTA and CDR2 is FQGNSA. The CDR3 sequence is 14 residues long. The CDR3 reads CASSSQGYQETQYF. The CDR3 region has the DNA TGTGCCAGCAGCTCCCAGGGATACCAAGAGACCCAGTACTTC.

The genes are TRBV5-8 and TRBJ1-2, with D uncertain. The germline gives CDR1 SGHTS, CDR2 YDEGEE. Trimming removed 9 bases from V and 2 bases from J, with 14 bases in between. The CDR3 loop spans 13 amino acids. As DNA, the CDR3 is TGTGCCACCACACCGGGAAGAAACTATGGCTACACCTTC. This codes for CATTPGRNYGYTF.

This chain links TRBV10-2 with TRBJ1-1; 7 bases match TRBD1. The CDR3 is 13 amino acids. Germline CDR1 and CDR2: WSHSY and SAAADI. V lost 3 bases, J lost 4 bases, and 2 bases stayed unmatched. Here the CDR3 DNA reads TGCGCCAGCAGTGATCAGGGGGGCACTGAAGCTTTCTTT. Protein product: CASSDQGGTEAFF.

The rearrangement uses TRBV2 and TRBJ1-3, with unresolved D. CDR1 is SNHLY and CDR2 is FYNNEI in the germline V gene. V was trimmed by 3 bases and J by 0 bases, leaving 12 bases between them. CDR3 length equals 16 residues. CDR3: CASSESAGFSGNTIYF. The CDR3 coding sequence is TGTGCCAGCAGTGAGTCTGCAGGTTTCTCTGGAAACACCATATATTTT.

The chain uses TRBV15 and TRBJ2-2, with TRBD2 matching 10 bases. CDR1 and CDR2 (germline): LNHNV, YYDKDF (reference sequence). CDR3 length equals 18 residues. V gave up 0 bases and J gave up 4 bases; unmatched junction bases: 8. CDR3 nucleotides: TGTGCCACCAGCAGAGATCGACTAGCGGGCCATCTCACCGGGGAGCTGTTTTTT. Residues: CATSRDRLAGHLTGELFF.

The gene calls are TRBV6-6 and TRBJ1-4; perhaps TRBD1 as D (5 bases). CDR3 length equals 12 residues. Trimming left V 8 bases short and J 8 bases short, with 12 bases between. Looked up from germline, CDR1 is MNHNY and CDR2 is SVGAGI (reference sequence). The CDR3 nucleotides read TGTGCCAGCCGCAGGGAGGGCGAAAAACTGTTTTTT. Protein: CASRREGEKLFF.

The rearrangement uses TRBV5-4 and TRBJ1-6, with TRBD1 identical over 7 bases. Germline CDR1 and CDR2: SGHNT and YYREEE (reference sequence). V shed 3 bases and J 10 bases; nucleotides not matched to a gene: 10. CDR3 size: 15 residues. CDR3 coding DNA: TGTGCCAGCAGCTCACTCGCAGGGGGACAATCACCCCTCCACTTT. Its protein product is CASSSLAGGQSPLHF.

The J gene is TRBJ2-1, the V gene TRBV7-8, with D possibly being TRBD1 (6 bases). This CDR3 has 14 amino acids. V dropped 7 bases and J dropped 6 bases, with 16 bases sitting between them. Per germline, CDR1 SGHVS and CDR2 FQNEAQ. The CDR3 protein is CASIELLQGNEQFF. The CDR3, as DNA: TGTGCCAGCATCGAGCTTTTACAGGGCAATGAGCAGTTCTTC.

This clone was seen a single time. The CDR3 bases are TGTGCCATCAGTAACCCTCAGGGGGGAAACTACGAGCAGTACTTC. It codes for CAISNPQGGNYEQYF. The chain is built from TRBV10-3 and TRBJ2-7; D possibly corresponds to TRBD1 (7 bases). Germline V lookup: CDR1 ENHRY, CDR2 SYGVKD. Between the trimmed V and J ends, which lost 5 bases and 3 bases, there was a span of 17 bases. The CDR3 runs to 15 residues.

The J gene is TRBJ2-1, the V gene TRBV7-2; 10 positions match TRBD2. Germline loops: CDR1 SGHTA, CDR2 FQGNSA. The V segment lost 3 bases and the J segment 4 bases; nucleotides outside the gene matches: 0. The CDR3 consists of 14 residues. CDR3 nucleotide sequence: TGTGCCAGCAGCTTTAGCGGGGGGTACAATGAGCAGTTCTTC. Translated: CASSFSGGYNEQFF.

This clone came up once. The rearrangement links TRBV5-4 to TRBJ2-2, with D possibly TRBD1 on 5 matching bases. The length of the CDR3 is 13 residues. Trimming took 4 bases from V and 6 from J, leaving 10 bases between them. Germline CDR1 SGHNT, CDR2 YYREEE (reference sequence). The CDR3 reads CASSLVGPGELFF. The CDR3 region has the DNA TGTGCCAGCAGCCTTGTGGGGCCCGGGGAGCTGTTTTTT.

This clone has only a few counts. The genes are TRBV3-1 (or the pseudogene TRBV3-2) and TRBJ1-1; D call uncertain. The CDR3 extends over 14 amino acids. V was clipped by 0 bases and J by 3 bases, with 8 bases between them. Germline CDR1 LGHDT, CDR2 YNNKEL (reference sequence). The DNA for the CDR3 is TGTGCCAGCAGCCAAGAGAGCACAGACACTGAAGCTTTCTTT. Protein: CASSQESTDTEAFF.

The rearrangement links TRBV2 to TRBJ1-3, with a weak D call TRBD1 (5 bases). The CDR3 contains 15 residues. Germline CDR1 reads SNHLY; CDR2 reads FYNNEI. V lost 2 bases, J lost 2 bases, and 10 bases lay in between. The CDR3 loop is CASSESAGTGNTIYF. Here the CDR3 DNA reads TGTGCCAGCAGTGAAAGCGCAGGGACTGGAAACACCATATATTTT.

V gene TRBV10-1 combines with J gene TRBJ2-2; 8 bases match TRBD2. Trimming took 5 bases from V and 4 from J; bases not matched to a gene: 6. Germline CDR1 WNHNN, CDR2 SYGVQD (reference sequence). The CDR3 contains 15 residues. CDR3 nucleotides: TGCGCCAGCAGTACCGGACTAGCAATCACCGGGGAGCTGTTTTTT. Amino acid sequence: CASSTGLAITGELFF.

This sequence joins TRBV5-1 and TRBJ2-5, with D hard to call. Trimming stripped 0 bases from V and 5 bases from J, with 11 bases between. This CDR3 region has 14 residues. The germline gives CDR1 SGHRS, CDR2 YFSETQ. CDR3 nucleotide sequence: TGCGCCAGCAGCTTGGGATTCAAACGGGAGACCCAGTACTTC. It is translated as CASSLGFKRETQYF.